The rows below give T cell receptor beta chains drawn from one sample of a study of blood T cells in healthy people across ages. Using its own MiXCR run on the 5' RACE reads, TCRdb lists one record per CDR3 protein. This table has just over 1 million distinct CDR3 sequences, more than 40% appearing once. Sequencing was carried out using blood. The receptors shown here come from a woman aged 60 to 75 in good health. Both conserved end residues are part of each CDR3. A D gene is named only where the DNA matches it firmly. Clone size is not always given. Where it is, it says once, few, many or a class for expanded clones.

TGTGCCAGCAGCAAAGCGCTCTACGAGCAGTACTTC,CASSKALYEQYF,-,-,TRBJ2-7,TRBV21-1
TGTGCCAGCAGTTCTTCCCCGAGCGGGAGGGCCGCCTACAATGAGCAGTTCTTC,CASSSSPSGRAAYNEQFF,TRBD2,few,TRBJ2-1,TRBV7-6
TGCAGCGTTGAGGCGGGGGGTGGCTACACCTTC,CSVEAGGGYTF,-,once,TRBJ1-2,TRBV29-1
TGCAGTGCACCGGGGCTGGAGACCCAGTACTTC,CSAPGLETQYF,-,-,TRBJ2-5,TRBV20-1
TGCAGCGTCGAGGCGCGACCCTACGAGCAGTACTTC,CSVEARPYEQYF,-,few,TRBJ2-7,TRBV29-1
TGTGCCAGCAGCTTATTGAGTAGGAGTTCCTACGAGCAGTACTTC,CASSLLSRSSYEQYF,-,few,TRBJ2-7,TRBV7-9
TGTGCCAGCAGTTACCCCACCGGGGGGGGGCGCGTCTATGGCTACACCTTC,CASSYPTGGGRVYGYTF,-,few,TRBJ1-2,TRBV6-5
TGTGCCAGCAGAGACGGGACAGGGGGACAAGAGACCCAGTACTTC,CASRDGTGGQETQYF,TRBD1,-,TRBJ2-5,TRBV12-3/TRBV12-4
TGCAGCGTTGGGGACGGGTTGGAGACCCAGTTCTTC,CSVGDGLETQFF,-,-,TRBJ2-1,TRBV29-1
TGTGCCAGCAGCTTAAGTCCACATAGCACAGATACGCAGTATTTT,CASSLSPHSTDTQYF,-,-,TRBJ2-3,TRBV11-2
TGTGCCAGCAGGGGCGGGAGCCAGTACAATGAGCAGTTCTTC,CASRGGSQYNEQFF,TRBD2,-,TRBJ2-1,TRBV2
TGTGCCAGCAGCGGGAGCGATGAGCAGTTCTTC,CASSGSDEQFF,-,-,TRBJ2-1,TRBV9
TGTGCCAGCAGCCATGGCCTAGCGGGCACAGATACGCAGTATTTT,CASSHGLAGTDTQYF,TRBD2,few,TRBJ2-3,TRBV4-2
TGTGCCAGCAGTCGGAGCGGGAGGAAAGAGACCCAGTACTTC,CASSRSGRKETQYF,TRBD2,once,TRBJ2-5,TRBV6-5
TGTGCCATCAACATAGGGGGGGACCTAGCCAAAAACATTCAGTACTTC,CAINIGGDLAKNIQYF,-,-,TRBJ2-4,TRBV6-1
TGTGCCAGCAGCTTAGGCCTCGGGGGAGGGCCTTCTGGGTCGCAGTATTTT,CASSLGLGGGPSGSQYF,TRBD2,-,TRBJ2-3,TRBV11-1
TGTGCCAGCACCTACAACCGGGACTCTACGCAGTATTTT,CASTYNRDSTQYF,-,few,TRBJ2-3,TRBV27
TGTGCCAGTGGACTAGCGGGAGGACAGAGAGAGACCCAGTACTTC,CASGLAGGQRETQYF,TRBD2,-,TRBJ2-5,TRBV28
TGTGCCAGCAGCTGGGGGACTAGCGGGAACCAGCAGTACTTC,CASSWGTSGNQQYF,TRBD2,many,TRBJ2-7,TRBV7-9
TGTGCCAGCAGCCAAGCCCAGAAGGAGAGACAGTTCTTC,CASSQAQKERQFF,-,few,TRBJ2-1,TRBV3-1
TGTGCCAGCAGCTTAAAGACCCTGTTCATCAATGAGCAGTTCTTC,CASSLKTLFINEQFF,-,many,TRBJ2-1,TRBV7-2
TGTGCCAGCAGCTTGGGTGTTGCCTACGAGCAGTACTTC,CASSLGVAYEQYF,-,many,TRBJ2-7,TRBV11-2
TGTGCCAGCAGTACTACAGGGGGTAGTGGCTACACCTTC,CASSTTGGSGYTF,TRBD1,-,TRBJ1-2,TRBV12-3/TRBV12-4
TGCGCCAGCAGCCAAGTTAGTAGAACCTACGAGCAGTACTTC,CASSQVSRTYEQYF,-,-,TRBJ2-7,TRBV4-1
TGTGCCATCAGTGATTCTGGGGCCAACGTCCTGACTTTC,CAISDSGANVLTF,-,-,TRBJ2-6,TRBV10-3
TGCAGTGCTACCAGGGGAAGCACTGAAGCTTTCTTT,CSATRGSTEAFF,-,-,TRBJ1-1,TRBV20-1
TGTGCCAGCAGTTTTTTGGGTGACTCCTACGAGCAGTACTTC,CASSFLGDSYEQYF,-,few,TRBJ2-7,TRBV12-3/TRBV12-4
TGTGCCAGCAGCCAAGCGGGGTCGTGGCCAGGGGGCTTTCAAGAGCAGTACTTC,CASSQAGSWPGGFQEQYF,TRBD1,-,TRBJ2-7,TRBV3-1
TGTGCCAGCAGCTTCCACCGGACGGGTTACGAGCAGTACTTC,CASSFHRTGYEQYF,-,few,TRBJ2-7,TRBV7-2
TGTGCCAGCAGCTTAGGCTTAAGGACAGTTAACACCGGGGAGCTGTTTTTT,CASSLGLRTVNTGELFF,-,-,TRBJ2-2,TRBV7-9
TGCAGCGTTGAAAGTGGGACCCAGTACTTC,CSVESGTQYF,-,many,TRBJ2-5,TRBV29-1
TGTGCTAGTGGTTTGGTCCTAGCGCCCTCCTACAATGAGCAGTTCTTC,CASGLVLAPSYNEQFF,-,-,TRBJ2-1,TRBV12-5
TGTGCCATCAGTGAGTCCGTGGGAGGAGAGACCCAGTACTTC,CAISESVGGETQYF,-,-,TRBJ2-5,TRBV10-3
TGTGCCAGCAGCTCGTTGGGACTAGACTCCTACGAGCAGTACTTC,CASSSLGLDSYEQYF,TRBD2,-,TRBJ2-7,TRBV7-9
TGTGCCAGCAGCTATCAGGGAGGGAATGGCTGCACCTTC,CASSYQGGNGCTF,-,-,TRBJ1-2,TRBV7-9